This T cell receptor (beta chain) was observed in a study of T cell responses to AZD1222 COVID-19 vaccine. The CDR3 contains 15 residues. Germline V CDR1 and CDR2: SGDLS, YYNGEE. V shed 2 bases and J 0 bases; nucleotides not matched to a gene: 5. To note about this clone: Its specificity is not known.

Only in-frame clones appear in the TCRdb table, and some are missing; sequencing was by immunoSEQ multiplex PCR. This table holds approximately 140,000 clones, 93% found once. Notes on the study in general: In the spike-specific TCR repertoire, nearly half reportedly target unmutated variant regions. CD4 TCRs associated with vaccination spanned spike, dominating at 160-218 and 743-854. When two AZD1222 doses had been given, Spike-specific TCR breadth and depth rose. Mostly white British, mostly female donors; authors suggested clonal diversity may be underestimated.

The V call is TRBV9, the J call TRBJ2-7, with TRBD2 matching over 7 bases. The source material was peripheral blood, sampled on day 0 of AZD1222 vaccination. This TCR derives from an adult in good health. Here the CDR3 reads CASSVGLADSYEQYF. CDR3 sequence (DNA): TGTGCCAGCAGCGTGGGGCTAGCGGACTCCTACGAGCAGTACTTC.